These 30 T cell receptor beta chains came from one sample sequenced in a study of cytomegalovirus exposure and HLA in healthy donors. With 60 Vbeta and 13 Jbeta primers, the PCR was carried out. The repertoire was sequenced with immunoSEQ multiplex PCR; TCRdb's copy has only in-frame clones and lacks some. Here the sample spans 90,000 to 120,000 clones, approximately 79% being singletons. Specimen: PBMCs. The receptors originated from a man aged 18-30 years in good health and CMV-seronegative.

The chain is built from TRBV5-1 and TRBJ1-4; D gene uncertain. V was shortened by 1 base and J by 0 bases, with 4 bases between the two germline ends. CDR3 length: 14 residues. Germline assignment: CDR1 SGHRS and CDR2 YFSETQ. The CDR3 region has the DNA TGCGCCAGCAGCTTGCAGGCAACTAATGAAAAACTGTTTTTT. Encoded protein: CASSLQATNEKLFF. The full variable domain, completed using reference TRBV5-1 and TRBJ1-4, is KAGVTQTPRYLIKTRGQQVTLSCSPISGHRSVSWYQQTPGQGLQFLFEYFSETQRNKGNFPGRFSGRQFSNSRSEMNVSTLELGDSALYLCASSLQATNEKLFFGSGTQLSVL.

The V gene is TRBV25-1, the J gene TRBJ1-2; D may be TRBD1 (6 bases). Germline CDR1 reads MGHDK; CDR2 reads SYGVNS. The CDR3 is 14 amino acids. Between the trimmed V and J ends, which lost 1 base and 5 bases, there was a span of 11 bases. The CDR3 protein is CASSESGDLYGYTF. CDR3 DNA sequence: TGTGCCAGCAGTGAATCAGGGGACCTTTATGGCTACACCTTC.

As concerns this clone: At one boundary the junction diverges from the germline segment, which might be a read error. The chain uses TRBV27 and TRBJ1-2, with 9 positions matching TRBD1. The CDR3 runs 14 residues. The germline CDR1 and CDR2 sequences are MNHEY and SMNVEV (reference sequence). The CDR3 DNA is TGTGCCAGCCGAGAACAGGGGGCGAGGGGTGGCTACCCCTTC. It codes for CASREQGARGGYPF.

This chain uses TRBV2 with TRBJ2-7; TRBD1 is a possible D gene (6 bases). The V and J ends lost 8 bases and 5 bases respectively, with 10 bases between them. This CDR3 has 11 amino acids. Germline assignment: CDR1 SNHLY and CDR2 FYNNEI. The CDR3 region is CASGSGDEQYF. Written as DNA, the CDR3 is TGTGCCAGCGGTTCAGGGGACGAGCAGTACTTC.

The rearrangement joins TRBV10-3 to TRBJ2-2; a possible D gene is TRBD2 (6 bases). V dropped 11 bases and J dropped 7 bases, with 23 bases sitting between them. CDR3 size: 15 residues. Germline CDR1 ENHRY, CDR2 SYGVKD. The CDR3 DNA reads TGTGCCGGGGGAGGAGGACATAAGCAAAACGGGGAGCTGTTTTTT. It translates to CAGGGGHKQNGELFF.

This clone has a count of ten or more. This chain connects TRBV2 to TRBJ1-6; 7 nucleotides line up with TRBD1. Germline V gene sequence: CDR1 SNHLY, CDR2 FYNNEI. CDR3 length: 14 residues. Trimming took 6 bases from V and 7 from J; bases not matched to a gene: 6. The CDR3 protein is CASRKTGDNSPLHF. The CDR3 DNA reads TGTGCCAGCAGGAAAACAGGGGACAATTCACCCCTCCACTTT.

The CDR3 DNA is TGTGCCAGCAGCTTAGACGCGGTGGCCAGGGGCGATGATGGCTACACCTTC. It is translated as CASSLDAVARGDDGYTF. The chain combines TRBV7-2 with TRBJ1-2; possibly TRBD1 for D (6 bases). CDR3 length equals 17 residues. The germline CDR1 and CDR2 sequences are SGHTA and FQGNSA. Deletions cut 1 base from V and 6 bases from J, with 21 bases between.

The gene calls are TRBV29-1 and TRBJ1-6, with 7 bases lining up with TRBD1. Germline CDR1 is SQVTM and CDR2 is ANQGSEA. V gave up 7 bases and J gave up 8 bases; unmatched junction bases: 8. This CDR3 spans 13 amino acids. The CDR3 sequence is CSARQGGDSPLHF. The CDR3 nucleotides are TGCAGCGCCCGACAGGGTGGGGATTCACCCCTCCACTTT.

This clone came up many times. The V and J genes are TRBV7-9 and TRBJ2-2; perhaps TRBD1 as D (5 bases). This CDR3 has 15 residues. Germline-derived CDR1 and CDR2 are SEHNR and FQNEAQ (reference sequence). The V and J ends lost 5 bases and 3 bases respectively, with 13 bases between them. This CDR3 is CASSHAGRDTGELFF. The CDR3 bases are TGTGCCAGCAGCCACGCTGGCAGGGACACCGGGGAGCTGTTTTTT.

This chain uses TRBV7-2 with TRBJ1-5, with D perhaps TRBD1 (5 bases). The CDR3 totals 14 residues. Germline V CDR1 and CDR2: SGHTA, FQGNSA. The V end was cut by 4 bases, the J end by 7 bases, with 14 bases between. The CDR3 sequence is CASSSIREAQPQHF. CDR3 DNA sequence: TGTGCCAGCAGCTCTATCAGGGAAGCCCAGCCCCAGCATTTT.

At least ten counts were recorded for this clone. The chain employs TRBV6-5 and TRBJ2-7; D is perhaps TRBD1 (6 bases). Germline loops: CDR1 MNHEY, CDR2 SVGAGI. V shed 6 bases and J shed 1 base, with 16 bases lying between them. There are 15 residues in the CDR3. CDR3 region: CASSLGQPGSYEQYF. The CDR3 DNA follows: TGTGCCAGCAGCCTCGGACAGCCAGGATCCTACGAGCAGTACTTC.

The chain links TRBV5-1 to TRBJ1-2; D unresolved. V lost 4 bases and J lost 8, with 18 bases in between. CDR1 and CDR2 from the germline V gene are SGHRS and YFSETQ. The CDR3 has 14 residues. The CDR3 is CASSPSAGDIGYTF. The CDR3, as DNA: TGCGCCAGCAGCCCCTCGGCCGGGGATATCGGCTACACCTTC.

This chain connects TRBV29-1 to TRBJ2-1, with TRBD1 matching over 7 bases. V trimming: 4 bases; J trimming: 2 bases; junction bases outside the gene matches: 2. This CDR3 spans 13 amino acids. In germline, CDR1 is SQVTM, CDR2 ANQGSEA. The DNA for the CDR3 is TGCAGCGTTGGGCAGGGGGCCTACAATGAGCAGTTCTTC. This codes for CSVGQGAYNEQFF.

V is TRBV5-4 and J is TRBJ2-5, with D possibly being TRBD1 (6 bases). V was pared by 4 bases and J by 4 bases, with 17 bases between. Looked up from germline, CDR1 is SGHNT and CDR2 is YYREEE (reference sequence). The CDR3 totals 15 residues. DNA for the CDR3: TGTGCCAGCAGCCTACAGGGTAGAGATGGAGAGACCCAGTACTTC. It is translated as CASSLQGRDGETQYF.

This clone was counted a few times. The V call is TRBV12-5, the J call TRBJ2-3; possibly TRBD2 for D (5 bases). The CDR3 sequence is 15 residues long. The germline CDR1 and CDR2 sequences are LGHNT and FRNRAP. Trimming shortened V by 5 bases and J by 6 bases, and 18 bases separated the two germline ends. CDR3 amino acids: CASGTGLHAADTQYF. DNA of the CDR3: TGTGCTAGTGGTACCGGACTTCACGCGGCGGATACGCAGTATTTT.

V gene TRBV2 combines with J gene TRBJ1-3; possible D gene TRBD1, 5 bases. The ends were cut back, 3 bases at V and 3 bases at J, with 15 bases in the middle. The CDR3 extends over 16 amino acids. The germline V gene encodes CDR1 SNHLY and CDR2 FYNNEI. The chain's CDR3 is CASSDASGYSGNTIYF. CDR3 nucleotides: TGTGCCAGCAGTGATGCGTCAGGGTACAGTGGAAACACCATATATTTT.

In DNA form, the CDR3 reads TGTGCCAGCAGTTTAAGGGGTATGGACTATGGCTACACCTTC. Its translation is CASSLRGMDYGYTF. The gene calls are TRBV28 and TRBJ1-2, with D maybe TRBD1 (5 bases). Germline V gene lookup returns CDR1 MDHEN and CDR2 SYDVKM. There are 14 residues in the CDR3. Trimming removed 2 bases from V and 3 bases from J, with 10 bases in between.

The chain is built from TRBV10-3 and TRBJ2-3, with D maybe TRBD2 (7 bases). Trimming took 10 bases from V and 1 from J, leaving 15 bases between them. The length of the CDR3 is 14 residues. Germline V CDR1 and CDR2: ENHRY, SYGVKD. The CDR3 sequence: CANGEGGRTDTQYF. The CDR3 bases are TGTGCCAACGGGGAGGGGGGCCGCACAGATACGCAGTATTTT.

The chain employs TRBV5-6 and TRBJ2-5; D uncertain. Near its end, the DNA agrees better with TRBJ2-7, so the J call may be wrong. Germline CDR1 is SGHDT and CDR2 is YYEEEE. CDR3 length equals 12 residues. The DNA for the CDR3 is TGTGCCAGCAGCGCTGAGGAGTACGAGCAGTACTTC. Translating it yields CASSAEEYEQYF.

This clone was counted a few times. This chain links TRBV2 with TRBJ1-3; D uncertain. The germline V gene encodes CDR1 SNHLY and CDR2 FYNNEI. This CDR3 is built from 15 residues. Deletions cut 2 bases from V and 0 bases from J, with 8 bases between. The CDR3 DNA sequence: TGTGCCAGCAGTGAAACATACCTCTCTGGAAACACCATATATTTT. Translation: CASSETYLSGNTIYF.

The V and J genes are TRBV29-1 and TRBJ1-2; D may be TRBD1 (6 bases). V lost 4 bases, J lost 4 bases, and 13 bases lay in between. Germline assignment: CDR1 SQVTM and CDR2 ANQGSEA. This CDR3 has 13 residues. The chain's CDR3 is CSVGTAGLYGYTF. In DNA form, the CDR3 reads TGCAGCGTTGGGACAGCTGGCCTCTATGGCTACACCTTC.

This clone was found a few times. The chain carries TRBV7-9 and TRBJ1-1; TRBD1 might be the D (5 bases). Trimming pared 5 bases from V and 4 bases from J, leaving 8 bases between. Germline lookup yields CDR1 SEHNR and CDR2 FQNEAQ (reference sequence). The length of the CDR3 is 12 residues. The CDR3 coding sequence is TGTGCCAGCAGCGGGGGGACCACTGAAGCTTTCTTT. It codes for CASSGGTTEAFF.

The chain joins TRBV25-1 to TRBJ1-6; D perhaps matches TRBD1 (6 bases). Germline V gene data show CDR1 as MGHDK and CDR2 as SYGVNS. V lost 6 bases to trimming and J lost 5 bases, with 11 bases between them. The CDR3 totals 14 residues. The CDR3 is CASRRQVDNSPLHF. The CDR3 nucleotides read TGTGCCAGCAGGAGACAGGTCGATAATTCACCCCTCCACTTT.

V is TRBV9 and J is TRBJ1-2; TRBD1 agrees at 9 bases. This CDR3 comprises 14 residues. With 3 bases clipped from V and 6 bases from J, the junction kept 6 bases outside the gene matches. Germline CDR1 is SGDLS and CDR2 is YYNGEE. This CDR3 reads CASSGGQGRDGYTF. The CDR3 DNA reads TGTGCCAGCAGCGGGGGACAGGGTAGAGATGGCTACACCTTC.

V gene TRBV7-9 combines with J gene TRBJ2-7; D possibly corresponds to TRBD2 (7 bases). Trimming removed 4 bases from V and 6 bases from J, with 13 bases in between. The CDR3 is 13 residues long. Germline CDR1 reads SEHNR; CDR2 reads FQNEAQ (reference sequence). CDR3 bases: TGTGCCAGCAGCTCCGGGGGGCCTGTCGAGCAGTACTTC. This gives the protein CASSSGGPVEQYF.

This clone has only a few counts. The chain combines TRBV6-1 with TRBJ2-2, with D possibly matching TRBD2 (5 bases). The V gene's germline CDR1 is MNHNS and CDR2 SASEGT. V was pared by 5 bases and J by 2 bases, with 6 bases between. The CDR3 totals 13 residues. The CDR3: CASSWTNTGELFF. The CDR3 DNA follows: TGTGCCAGCAGTTGGACTAACACCGGGGAGCTGTTTTTT.

The chain joins TRBV9 to TRBJ1-1; D is unclear. V was cut by 3 bases and J by 0 bases, with 6 bases left in between. Germline values: CDR1 SGDLS, CDR2 YYNGEE. The length of the CDR3 is 13 residues. The CDR3 coding sequence is TGTGCCAGCAGCGACAGTATGAACACTGAAGCTTTCTTT. Its translation: CASSDSMNTEAFF.

The CDR3 reads CASRQTGTCGYTF. The CDR3 coding sequence is TGTGCCAGCAGACAAACCGGGACATGTGGCTACACCTTC. The chain is built from TRBV6-5 and TRBJ1-2, with D possibly matching TRBD1 (6 bases). Per the germline V gene, CDR1 is MNHEY and CDR2 is SVGAGI. V was clipped by 6 bases and J by 7 bases, with 15 bases between them. The CDR3 spans 13 residues.

The chain is built from TRBV10-3 and TRBJ2-5; D possibly corresponds to TRBD1 (6 bases). V was trimmed by 6 bases and J by 0 bases, leaving 8 bases between them. The V gene's germline CDR1 is ENHRY and CDR2 SYGVKD. This CDR3 is 13 amino acids long. CDR3 protein: CAIRDRNQETQYF. The DNA for the CDR3 is TGTGCCATCAGAGACAGGAACCAAGAGACCCAGTACTTC.

This chain joins TRBV29-1 and TRBJ1-2; D gene ambiguous. Germline V gene sequence: CDR1 SQVTM, CDR2 ANQGSEA. The CDR3 contains 12 residues. The germline V and J ends were trimmed by 6 bases and 4 bases, with 12 bases remaining between them. The CDR3 nucleotides are TGCAGCGTCCAGTCGGAGACCTATGGCTACACCTTC. Its translation: CSVQSETYGYTF.